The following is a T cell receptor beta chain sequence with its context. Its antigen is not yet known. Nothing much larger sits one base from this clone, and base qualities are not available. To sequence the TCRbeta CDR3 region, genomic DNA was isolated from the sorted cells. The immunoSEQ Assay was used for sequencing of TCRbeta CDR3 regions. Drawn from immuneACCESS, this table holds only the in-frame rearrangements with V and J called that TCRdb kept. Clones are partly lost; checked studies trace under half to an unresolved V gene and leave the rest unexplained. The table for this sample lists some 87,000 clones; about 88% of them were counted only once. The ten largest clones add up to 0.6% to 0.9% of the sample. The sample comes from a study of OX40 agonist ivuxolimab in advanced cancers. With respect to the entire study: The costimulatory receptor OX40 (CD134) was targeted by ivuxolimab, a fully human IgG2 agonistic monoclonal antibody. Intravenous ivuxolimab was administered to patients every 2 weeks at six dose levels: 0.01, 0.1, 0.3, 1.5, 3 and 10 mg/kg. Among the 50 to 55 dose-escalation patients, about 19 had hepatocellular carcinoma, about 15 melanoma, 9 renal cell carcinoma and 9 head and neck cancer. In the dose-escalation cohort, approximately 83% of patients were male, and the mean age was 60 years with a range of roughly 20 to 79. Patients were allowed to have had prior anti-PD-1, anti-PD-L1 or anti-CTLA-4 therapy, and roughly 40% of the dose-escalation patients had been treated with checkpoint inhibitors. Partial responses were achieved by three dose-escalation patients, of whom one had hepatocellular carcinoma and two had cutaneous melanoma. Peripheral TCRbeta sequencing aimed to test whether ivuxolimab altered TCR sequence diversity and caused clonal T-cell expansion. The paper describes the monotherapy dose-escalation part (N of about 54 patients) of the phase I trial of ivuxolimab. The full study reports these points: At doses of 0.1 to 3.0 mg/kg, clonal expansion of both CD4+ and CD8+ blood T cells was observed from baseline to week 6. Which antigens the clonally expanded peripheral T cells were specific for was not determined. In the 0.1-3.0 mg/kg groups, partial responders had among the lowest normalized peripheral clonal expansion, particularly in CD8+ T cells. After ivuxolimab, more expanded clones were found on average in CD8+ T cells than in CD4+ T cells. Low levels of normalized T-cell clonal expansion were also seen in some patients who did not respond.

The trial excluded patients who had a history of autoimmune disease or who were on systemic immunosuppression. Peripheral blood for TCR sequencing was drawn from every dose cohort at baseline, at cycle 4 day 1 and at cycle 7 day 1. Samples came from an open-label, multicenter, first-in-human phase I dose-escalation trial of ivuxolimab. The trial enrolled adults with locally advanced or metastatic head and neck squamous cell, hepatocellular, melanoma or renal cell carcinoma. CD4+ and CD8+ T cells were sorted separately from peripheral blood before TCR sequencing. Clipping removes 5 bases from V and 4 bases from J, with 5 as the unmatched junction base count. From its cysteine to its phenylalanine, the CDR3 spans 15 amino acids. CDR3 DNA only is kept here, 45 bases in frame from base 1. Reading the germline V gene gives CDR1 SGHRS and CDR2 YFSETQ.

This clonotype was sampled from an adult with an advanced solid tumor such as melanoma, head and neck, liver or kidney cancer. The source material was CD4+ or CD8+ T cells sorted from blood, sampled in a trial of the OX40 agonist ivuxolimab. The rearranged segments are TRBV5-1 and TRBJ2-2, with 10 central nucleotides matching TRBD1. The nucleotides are TGCGCCAGCAGGACCGGGACAGGGGTCACCGGGGAGCTGTTTTTT. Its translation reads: CASRTGTGVTGELFF.